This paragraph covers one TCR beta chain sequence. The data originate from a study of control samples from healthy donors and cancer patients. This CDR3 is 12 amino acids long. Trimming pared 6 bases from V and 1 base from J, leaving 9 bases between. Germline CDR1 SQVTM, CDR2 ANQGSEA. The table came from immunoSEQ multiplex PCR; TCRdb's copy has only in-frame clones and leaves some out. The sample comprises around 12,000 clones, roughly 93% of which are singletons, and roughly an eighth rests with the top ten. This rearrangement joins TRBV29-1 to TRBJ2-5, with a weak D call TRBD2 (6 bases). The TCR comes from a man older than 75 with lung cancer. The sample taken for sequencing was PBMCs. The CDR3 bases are TGCAGCGTCCGGGGGACCCAAGAGACCCAGTACTTC. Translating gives CSVRGTQETQYF. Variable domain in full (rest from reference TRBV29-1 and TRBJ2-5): SAVISQKPSRDICQRGTSLTIQCQVDSQVTMMFWYRQQPGQSLTLIATANQGSEATYESGFVIDKFPISRPNLTFSTLTVSNMSPEDSSIYLCSVRGTQETQYFGPGTRLLVL.